Listed here is a single T cell receptor beta chain. The antigen is unknown. The data stem from a study of T cell responses to AZD1222 COVID-19 vaccine. Notes on the study in general: Seropositive status at baseline applied to only 5 to 7 AZD1222 recipients.

The CDR3 has 14 residues. CDR1 is SQVTM and CDR2 is ANQGSEA in the germline V gene. Deletions cut 0 bases from V and 7 bases from J, with 15 bases between. The repertoire was sequenced with immunoSEQ multiplex PCR; TCRdb's copy has only in-frame clones and lacks some. The sample yields roughly 98,000 clones, approximately 88% seen once. The source is an adult who received the AZD1222 COVID-19 vaccine. Sequencing was performed on peripheral blood, taken 28 days after the second AZD1222 dose. The chain uses TRBV29-1 and TRBJ1-1, with a possible D match to TRBD1 (6 bases). CDR3 residues: CSVEEIGGAGEAFF. CDR3 coding DNA: TGCAGCGTTGAAGAGATAGGGGGGGCTGGTGAAGCTTTCTTT.